This T cell receptor beta chain comes out of a study of cytomegalovirus exposure and HLA in healthy donors. This CDR3 is built from 15 residues. The V gene's germline CDR1 is LGHNA and CDR2 YNFKEQ. Trimming at V came to 3 bases and at J to 6 bases, leaving 8 bases not matched to a gene. The primer mix had 60 Vbeta and 13 Jbeta primers. Clones were read by immunoSEQ multiplex PCR, and TCRdb kept only the in-frame ones, dropping some. The table shows over 150,000 clones, with under 80% occurring only once. Comment on this clone: What it recognizes is unknown.

General study points: Roughly uniform sequencing depth across donors was assumed, possibly incorrectly. Confirmation was obtained in vitro that a few CMV-associated chains are specific for CMV antigens. Reports described diagnosis of cytomegalovirus status by the classifier as highly specific and sensitive. Most TCR sequences were seen very rarely across donors, but some public TCRs occurred in many.

The sequencing sample was made of PBMCs. The TCR sequence derives from a man in his forties in good health and CMV-seronegative. The V call is TRBV4-2, the J call TRBJ2-7; 10 bases map to TRBD1. The CDR3 sequence: CASSHTGTGVGEQYF. The CDR3 DNA reads TGTGCCAGCAGCCATACCGGGACAGGGGTGGGCGAGCAGTACTTC.